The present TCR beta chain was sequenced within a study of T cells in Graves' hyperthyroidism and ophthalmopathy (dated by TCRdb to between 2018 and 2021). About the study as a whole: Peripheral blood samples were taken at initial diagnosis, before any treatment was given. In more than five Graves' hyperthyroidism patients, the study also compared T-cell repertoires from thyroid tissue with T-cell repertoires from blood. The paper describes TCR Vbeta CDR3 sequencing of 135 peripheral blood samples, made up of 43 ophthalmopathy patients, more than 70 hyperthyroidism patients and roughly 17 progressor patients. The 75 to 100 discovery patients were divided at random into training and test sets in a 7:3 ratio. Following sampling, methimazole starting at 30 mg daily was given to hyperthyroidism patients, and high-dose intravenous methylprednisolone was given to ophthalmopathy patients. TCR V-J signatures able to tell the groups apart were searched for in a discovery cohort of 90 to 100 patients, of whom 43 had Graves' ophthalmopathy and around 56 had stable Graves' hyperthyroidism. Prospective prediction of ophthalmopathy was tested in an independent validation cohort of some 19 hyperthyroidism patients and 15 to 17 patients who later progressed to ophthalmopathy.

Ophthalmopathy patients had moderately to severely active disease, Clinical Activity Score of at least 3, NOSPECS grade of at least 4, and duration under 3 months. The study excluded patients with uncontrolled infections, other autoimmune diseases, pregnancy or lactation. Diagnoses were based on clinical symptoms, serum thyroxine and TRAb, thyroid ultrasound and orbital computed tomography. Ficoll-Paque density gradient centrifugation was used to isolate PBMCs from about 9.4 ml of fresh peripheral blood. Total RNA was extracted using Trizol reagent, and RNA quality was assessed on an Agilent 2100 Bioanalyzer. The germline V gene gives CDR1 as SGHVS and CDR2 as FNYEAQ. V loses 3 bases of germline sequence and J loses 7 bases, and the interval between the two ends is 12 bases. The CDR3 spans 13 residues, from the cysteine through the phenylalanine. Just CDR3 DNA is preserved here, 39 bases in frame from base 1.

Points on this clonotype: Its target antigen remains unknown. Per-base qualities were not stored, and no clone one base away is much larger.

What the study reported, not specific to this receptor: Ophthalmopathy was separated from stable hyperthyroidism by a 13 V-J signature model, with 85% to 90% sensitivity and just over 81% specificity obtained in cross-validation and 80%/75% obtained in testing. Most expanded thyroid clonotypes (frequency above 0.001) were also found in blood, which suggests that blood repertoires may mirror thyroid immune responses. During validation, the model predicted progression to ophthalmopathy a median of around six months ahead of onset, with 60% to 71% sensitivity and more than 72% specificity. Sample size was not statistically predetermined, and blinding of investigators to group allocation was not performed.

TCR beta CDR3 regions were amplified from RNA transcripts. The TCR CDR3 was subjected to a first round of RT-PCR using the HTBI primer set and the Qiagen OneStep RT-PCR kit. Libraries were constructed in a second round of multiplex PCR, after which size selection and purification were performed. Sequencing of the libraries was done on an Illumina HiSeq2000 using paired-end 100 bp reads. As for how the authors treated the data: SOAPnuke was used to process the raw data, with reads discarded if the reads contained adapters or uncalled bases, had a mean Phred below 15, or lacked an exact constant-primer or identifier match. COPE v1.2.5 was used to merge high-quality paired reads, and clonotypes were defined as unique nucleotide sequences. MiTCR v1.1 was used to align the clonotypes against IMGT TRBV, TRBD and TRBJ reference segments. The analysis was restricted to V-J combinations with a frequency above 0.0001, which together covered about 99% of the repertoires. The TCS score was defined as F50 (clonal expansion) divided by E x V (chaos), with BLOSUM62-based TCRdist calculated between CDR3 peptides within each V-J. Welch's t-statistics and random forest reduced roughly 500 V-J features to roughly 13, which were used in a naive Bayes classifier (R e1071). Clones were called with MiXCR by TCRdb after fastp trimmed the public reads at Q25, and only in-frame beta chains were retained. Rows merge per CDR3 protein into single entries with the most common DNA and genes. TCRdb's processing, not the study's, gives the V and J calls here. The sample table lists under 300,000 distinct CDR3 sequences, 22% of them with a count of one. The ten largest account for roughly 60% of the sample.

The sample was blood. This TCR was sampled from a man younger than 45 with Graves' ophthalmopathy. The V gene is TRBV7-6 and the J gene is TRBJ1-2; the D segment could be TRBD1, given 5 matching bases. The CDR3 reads CASSFEGLGGYTF. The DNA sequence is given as TGTGCCAGCAGCTTTGAGGGGCTCGGTGGCTACACCTTC.